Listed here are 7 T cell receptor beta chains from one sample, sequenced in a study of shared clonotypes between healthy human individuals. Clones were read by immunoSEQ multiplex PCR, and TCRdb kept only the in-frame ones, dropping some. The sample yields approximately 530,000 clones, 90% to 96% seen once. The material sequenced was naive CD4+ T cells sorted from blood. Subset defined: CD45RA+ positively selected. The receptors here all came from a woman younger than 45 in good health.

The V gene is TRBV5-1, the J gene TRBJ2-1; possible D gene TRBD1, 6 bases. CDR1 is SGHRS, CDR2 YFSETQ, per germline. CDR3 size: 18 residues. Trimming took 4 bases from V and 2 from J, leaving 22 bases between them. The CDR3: CASSPLGIETGAYNEQFF. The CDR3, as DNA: TGCGCCAGCAGCCCCCTTGGTATCGAGACAGGAGCCTACAATGAGCAGTTCTTC.

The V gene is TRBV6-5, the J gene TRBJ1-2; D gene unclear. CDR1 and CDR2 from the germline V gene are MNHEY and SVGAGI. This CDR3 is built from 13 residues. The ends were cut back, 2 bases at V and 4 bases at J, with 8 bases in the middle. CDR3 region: CASSYGRFYGYTF. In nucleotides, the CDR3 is TGTGCCAGCAGTTACGGCAGGTTCTATGGCTACACCTTC.

The CDR3 region is CASSEALLGGTGYTF. The CDR3, as DNA: TGTGCCAGCAGTGAAGCGCTATTGGGAGGAACCGGCTACACCTTC. The chain carries TRBV6-1 and TRBJ1-2, with D unresolved. The germline gives CDR1 MNHNS, CDR2 SASEGT. This CDR3 is built from 15 residues. The ends were cut back, 0 bases at V and 8 bases at J, with 16 bases in the middle.

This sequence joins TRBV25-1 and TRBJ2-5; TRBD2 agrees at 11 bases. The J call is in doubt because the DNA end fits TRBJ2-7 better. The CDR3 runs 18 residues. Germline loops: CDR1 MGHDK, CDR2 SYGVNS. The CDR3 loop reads CASSALEPGTSGSYEQYF. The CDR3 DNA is TGTGCCAGCAGTGCCCTGGAGCCCGGGACTAGCGGAAGCTACGAGCAGTACTTC.

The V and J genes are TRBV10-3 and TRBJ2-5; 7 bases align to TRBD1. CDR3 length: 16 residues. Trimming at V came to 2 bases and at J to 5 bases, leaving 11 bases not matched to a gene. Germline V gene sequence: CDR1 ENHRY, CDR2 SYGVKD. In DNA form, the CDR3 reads TGTGCCATCAGTGAGACCTTACAGGGGTCGAGGGAGACCCAGTACTTC. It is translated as CAISETLQGSRETQYF.

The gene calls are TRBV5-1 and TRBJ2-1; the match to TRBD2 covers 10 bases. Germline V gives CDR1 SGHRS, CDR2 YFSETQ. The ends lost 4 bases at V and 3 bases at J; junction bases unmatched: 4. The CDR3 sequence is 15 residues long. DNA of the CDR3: TGCGCCAGCAGCCCCGCTAGCGGGAGCTACAATGAGCAGTTCTTC. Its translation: CASSPASGSYNEQFF. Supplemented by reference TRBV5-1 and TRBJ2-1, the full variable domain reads KAGVTQTPRYLIKTRGQQVTLSCSPISGHRSVSWYQQTPGQGLQFLFEYFSETQRNKGNFPGRFSGRQFSNSRSEMNVSTLELGDSALYLCASSPASGSYNEQFFGPGTRLTVL.

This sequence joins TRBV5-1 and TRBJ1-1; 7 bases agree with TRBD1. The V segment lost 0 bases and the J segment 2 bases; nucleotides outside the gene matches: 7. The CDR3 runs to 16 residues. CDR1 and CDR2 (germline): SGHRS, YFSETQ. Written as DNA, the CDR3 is TGCGCCAGCAGCTTGGTTGTCCGAGGGGGCAACACTGAAGCTTTCTTT. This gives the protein CASSLVVRGGNTEAFF.